These T cell receptor beta chains were read from a single sample in a study of response to subunit inactivated influenza vaccine. TCRdb re-derived calls from the RT-PCR reads in MiXCR, one entry per CDR3 protein. The sample has around 650,000 distinct CDR3 sequences, 15% to 18% seen once. This sample comprised PBMCs from blood, obtained about 13 days after vaccination. These receptors were obtained from a man aged 45 to 65 who received an inactivated influenza vaccine. Each CDR3 is given with its conserved first and last residue. Fields, in order: CDR3 DNA, CDR3 protein, D gene, J gene, clone size, V gene. D genes are given only for firm matches. For some rows the clone size is stated as once, few or many, or as a class when expanded; others skip it.

TGCAGTGCTGTACCGGGACTAGGAGACGAGCAGTACTTC CSAVPGLGDEQYF TRBD2 TRBJ2-7 few TRBV20-1
TGTGCCAGCAGCGCCGGGACAGGGAGGTTCGATACGCAGTATTTT CASSAGTGRFDTQYF TRBD1 TRBJ2-3 NA TRBV6-2/TRBV6-3
TGCAGTGCTAGAGATGTGAGGGGAGGGGGCCAAGAGACCCAGTACTTC CSARDVRGGGQETQYF NA TRBJ2-5 NA TRBV20-1
TGTGCCAGCAGTGAAGGGCACCCGGGGGGCATTCAGTACTTC CASSEGHPGGIQYF TRBD2 TRBJ2-4 NA TRBV6-1
TGTGCCAGCAGTGAAAACCCAGGCTCCTACGAGCAGTACTTC CASSENPGSYEQYF NA TRBJ2-7 few TRBV6-1
TGTGCCAGCAGCTCGGGACAGGGAGTACAAGAGACCCAGTACTTC CASSSGQGVQETQYF TRBD1 TRBJ2-5 few TRBV7-2
TGTGCCAGCAGCGTAGTGTCTGGGGCTGAAGCTTTCTTT CASSVVSGAEAFF NA TRBJ1-1 once TRBV9
TGTGCCAGCAGCCCCTTCGTCGGCAATCAGCCCCAGCATTTT CASSPFVGNQPQHF NA TRBJ1-5 NA TRBV12-3/TRBV12-4
TGTGCCAGCAGTCCCAAAACAGGGGGCAACCAGCCCCAGCATTTT CASSPKTGGNQPQHF TRBD1 TRBJ1-5 few TRBV7-2
TGTGCCAGCAGTGAGCAGGTGGGTCCCCAGCATTTT CASSEQVGPQHF NA TRBJ1-5 NA TRBV25-1
TGCAGCGTTGACAAGGGAGGGAGTTACTTC CSVDKGGSYF TRBD2 TRBJ2-5 many TRBV29-1
TGCGCCAGCAGCCCGAATCCGGGGGGGCAAGAGACCCAGTACTTC CASSPNPGGQETQYF TRBD2 TRBJ2-5 few TRBV5-1
TGCGCCAGCAGCGTCCGGGACAGAGAAGAGACCCAGTACTTC CASSVRDREETQYF TRBD1 TRBJ2-5 few TRBV5-1
TGTGCCATCAGTGGTACTGCGGGAGCCGGGAATGAGCAGTTCTTC CAISGTAGAGNEQFF TRBD2 TRBJ2-1 NA TRBV10-3
TGTGCCAGCAGTGACTGGGGGCCCCTTGTCATCTTC CASSDWGPLVIF NA TRBJ2-1 NA TRBV2
TGTGCCAGCAGTTTTATGGGGACTCACAATGAGCAGTTCTTC CASSFMGTHNEQFF NA TRBJ2-1 NA TRBV12-3/TRBV12-4
TGTGCCAGCAGCCAAGTTCCGGGACAGGGGTCCTACAATGAGCAGTTCTTC CASSQVPGQGSYNEQFF TRBD1 TRBJ2-1 NA TRBV3-1
TGTGCCAGCAGCACTTGGACAGTCTATGGCTACACCTTC CASSTWTVYGYTF NA TRBJ1-2 few TRBV7-9
TGTGCCAGCAGCTTAGGGGCTAGCGGCTTGGGCAATGAGCAGTTCTTC CASSLGASGLGNEQFF TRBD2 TRBJ2-1 NA TRBV11-2
TGTGCCAGCAGCCTTGGACAGGGATCTGAAGCTTTCTTT CASSLGQGSEAFF TRBD1 TRBJ1-1 NA TRBV6-2/TRBV6-3
TGTGCCAGCAGCGTAGGGGACAGGGGACCTTACGAGCAGTACTTC CASSVGDRGPYEQYF TRBD1 TRBJ2-7 few TRBV9
TGTGCCGGCAGGGCACCTCTCCGGACTAGCGGGACCTACAATGAGCAGTTCTTC CAGRAPLRTSGTYNEQFF TRBD2 TRBJ2-1 NA TRBV2
TGTGCCAGCAGTTCGGGGCCCTATAATTCACCCCTCCACTTT CASSSGPYNSPLHF NA TRBJ1-6 few TRBV6-5
TGTGCCAGCAGCTTAGCCGGCGGGCAGTTCTTC CASSLAGGQFF NA TRBJ2-1 few TRBV11-2
TGCAGTGCTAGAGATTTACAGGGACAGAATAACTATGGCTACACCTTC CSARDLQGQNNYGYTF TRBD1 TRBJ1-2 few TRBV20-1
TGTGCCAGCAGCTGGACAATATCTGACAGGGGGCTTCCCTACGAGCAGTACTTC CASSWTISDRGLPYEQYF TRBD1 TRBJ2-7 few TRBV11-1
TGTGCCAGCAGCTCCCCTGGCCGGGACAGGGATGAAAAACTGTTTTTT CASSSPGRDRDEKLFF TRBD1 TRBJ1-4 NA TRBV7-6
TGTGCCAGCAGTGGACTCGGGACACCCAACACCGGGGAGCTGTTTTTT CASSGLGTPNTGELFF NA TRBJ2-2 NA TRBV25-1
TGTGCCAGCAGACCGGGACCCACTCAGGGTGAGCAGTTCTTC CASRPGPTQGEQFF NA TRBJ2-1 few TRBV7-2
TGCAGTGCTAGAGATGTGGCGGCGGAGACCCAGTACTTC CSARDVAAETQYF NA TRBJ2-5 few TRBV20-1
TGCGCCAGCAGCCAAGATCACCGGGGTAACACTGAAGCTTTCTTT CASSQDHRGNTEAFF NA TRBJ1-1 few TRBV4-3
TGCAGCGTTTCCCCCCAGGGATTTAATGAAAAACTGTTTTTT CSVSPQGFNEKLFF NA TRBJ1-4 few TRBV29-1
TGTGCCATCAGTGATCAACTAGGGACCACCATTACGCAGTATTTT CAISDQLGTTITQYF NA TRBJ2-3 few TRBV10-3
TGCAGTGCTAGAAGGTCAGCGAACACTGAAGCTTTCTTT CSARRSANTEAFF NA TRBJ1-1 NA TRBV20-1
TGTGCCAGCAGTTACCCGGGACAGGGATTCACCTACGAGCAGTACTTC CASSYPGQGFTYEQYF TRBD1 TRBJ2-7 NA TRBV6-2/TRBV6-3
TGTGCCACCAGCAGTGCCGGGACAGCGTACGAGCAGTACTTC CATSSAGTAYEQYF TRBD1 TRBJ2-7 NA TRBV15
TGCGCCAGCAGCCTGTCTCAGGCCGTCCAAGAGACCCAGTACTTC CASSLSQAVQETQYF NA TRBJ2-5 few TRBV4-1
TGCAGTGCTAGAGATAGGGTGGGCGGAGGAGAGACCCAGTACTTC CSARDRVGGGETQYF NA TRBJ2-5 once TRBV20-1
TGTGCCACCCTGCGGGACAGGAGCACAGATACGCAGTATTTT CATLRDRSTDTQYF TRBD1 TRBJ2-3 NA TRBV2
TGTGCCTGGAGTCATACACCCAATGAGCAGTTCTTC CAWSHTPNEQFF NA TRBJ2-1 NA TRBV30
TGTGCCAGCAGTTACTCCAACTGGTATAGCAATCAGCCCCAGCATTTT CASSYSNWYSNQPQHF NA TRBJ1-5 few TRBV6-2/TRBV6-3
TGTGCTAGTGGTTTGCCCGCCCCGGGTCAGGGCGGAGTGACCCAGTACTTC CASGLPAPGQGGVTQYF NA TRBJ2-5 NA TRBV12-5
TGTGCCTGGAGCGTGGGGACTAGCGGGAACTACGAGCAGTACTTC CAWSVGTSGNYEQYF TRBD2 TRBJ2-7 NA TRBV30
TGCAGTGCTAGATCCGCTTTCCTAGCGGGACCTCCAGAGACCCAGTACTTC CSARSAFLAGPPETQYF TRBD2 TRBJ2-5 NA TRBV20-1
TGTGCCAGCAGCTTAGCGTACCCCCCCTTCGTTCAGTACTTC CASSLAYPPFVQYF NA TRBJ2-4 few TRBV7-2
TGCGCCAGCAGCTCAGCGGGAGAATCCTACAATGAGCAGTTCTTC CASSSAGESYNEQFF TRBD2 TRBJ2-1 NA TRBV5-1